The clone carrying this T cell receptor (beta chain) has ten or more counts. The authors obtained PBMCs from 7.5 to 10 ml of fresh peripheral blood. The CDR3 regions of TCR beta were amplified from RNA transcripts. HTBI primers were used for first-round RT-PCR of the TCR CDR3. TCRdb reprocessed the multiplex PCR reads with MiXCR, giving one entry per CDR3 protein. The sample consists of about 640,000 distinct CDR3 sequences, about a fifth of them appearing once. The data derive from a study of T cells in Graves' hyperthyroidism and ophthalmopathy. The clonotype comes from a man aged 25-45 years with Graves' ophthalmopathy. Specimen: blood.

The CDR3 DNA reads TGTGCCAGCAGACCTGCCATGAACACTGAAGCTTTCTTT. Protein product: CASRPAMNTEAFF. This rearrangement joins TRBV28 to TRBJ1-1; D is undetermined. The CDR3 has 13 amino acids. V dropped 6 bases and J dropped 0 bases, with 8 bases sitting between them. The germline V gene has CDR1 MDHEN and CDR2 SYDVKM.